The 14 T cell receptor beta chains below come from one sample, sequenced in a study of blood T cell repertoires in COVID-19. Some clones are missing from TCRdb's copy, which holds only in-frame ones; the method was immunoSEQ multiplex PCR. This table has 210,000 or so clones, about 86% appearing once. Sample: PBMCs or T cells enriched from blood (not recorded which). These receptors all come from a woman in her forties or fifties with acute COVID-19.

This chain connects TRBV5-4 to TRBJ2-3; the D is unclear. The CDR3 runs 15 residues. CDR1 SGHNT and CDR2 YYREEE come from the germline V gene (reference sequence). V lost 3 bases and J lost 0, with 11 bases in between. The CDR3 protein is CASSSGYTSTDTQYF. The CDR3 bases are TGTGCCAGCAGCTCGGGTTACACTAGCACAGATACGCAGTATTTT.

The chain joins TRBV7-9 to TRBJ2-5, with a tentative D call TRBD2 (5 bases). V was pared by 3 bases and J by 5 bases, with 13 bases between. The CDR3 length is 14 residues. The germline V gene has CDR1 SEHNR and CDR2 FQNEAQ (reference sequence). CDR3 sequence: CASSFSPSPETQYF. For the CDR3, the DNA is TGTGCCAGCAGCTTCTCGCCTAGCCCCGAGACCCAGTACTTC.

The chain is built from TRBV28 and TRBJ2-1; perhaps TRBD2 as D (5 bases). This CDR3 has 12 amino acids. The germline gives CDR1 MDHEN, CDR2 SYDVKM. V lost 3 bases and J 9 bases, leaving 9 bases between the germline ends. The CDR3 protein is CASSLEVGEQFF. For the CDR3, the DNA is TGTGCCAGCAGTTTGGAGGTTGGTGAGCAGTTCTTC. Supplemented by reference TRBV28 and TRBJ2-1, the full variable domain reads DVKVTQSSRYLVKRTGEKVFLECVQDMDHENMFWYRQDPGLGLRLIYFSYDVKMKEKGDIPEGYSVSREKKERFSLILESASTNQTSMYLCASSLEVGEQFFGPGTRLTVL.

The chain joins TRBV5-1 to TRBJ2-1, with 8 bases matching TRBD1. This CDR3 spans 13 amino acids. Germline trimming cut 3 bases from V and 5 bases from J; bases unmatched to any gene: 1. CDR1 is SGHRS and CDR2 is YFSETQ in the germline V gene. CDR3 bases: TGCGCCAGCAGCTGGGGACAGGACAATGAGCAGTTCTTC. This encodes CASSWGQDNEQFF.

For the CDR3, the DNA is TGTGCCAGCAGCTTAGGTGGGCAGAGCTCCTACGAGCAGTACTTC. Its translation is CASSLGGQSSYEQYF. The rearrangement links TRBV7-2 to TRBJ2-7; D is ambiguous. Trimming took off 1 base at V and 0 bases at J, with 10 bases between the two ends. CDR1 is SGHTA, CDR2 FQGNSA, per germline. The CDR3 length is 15 residues.

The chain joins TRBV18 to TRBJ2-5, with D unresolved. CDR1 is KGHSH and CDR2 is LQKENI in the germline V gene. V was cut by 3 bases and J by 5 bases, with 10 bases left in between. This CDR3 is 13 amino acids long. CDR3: CASSPLGEETQYF. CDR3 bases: TGTGCCAGCTCACCGCTGGGCGAGGAGACCCAGTACTTC.

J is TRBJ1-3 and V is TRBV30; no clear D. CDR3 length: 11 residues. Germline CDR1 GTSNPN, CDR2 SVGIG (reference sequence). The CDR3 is CATGSGNTIYF. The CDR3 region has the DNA TGTGCAACCGGTTCTGGAAACACCATATATTTT.

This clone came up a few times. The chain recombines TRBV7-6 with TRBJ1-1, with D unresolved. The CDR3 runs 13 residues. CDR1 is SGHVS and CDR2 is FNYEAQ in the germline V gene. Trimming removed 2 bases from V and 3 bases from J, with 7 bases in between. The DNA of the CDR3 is TGTGCCAGCAGCTTACAGGACTACACTGAAGCTTTCTTT. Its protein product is CASSLQDYTEAFF. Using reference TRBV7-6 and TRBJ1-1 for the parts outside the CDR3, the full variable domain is GAGVSQSPRYKVTKRGQDVALRCDPISGHVSLYWYRQALGQGPEFLTYFNYEAQQDKSGLPNDRFSAERPEGSISTLTIQRTEQRDSAMYRCASSLQDYTEAFFGQGTRLTVV.

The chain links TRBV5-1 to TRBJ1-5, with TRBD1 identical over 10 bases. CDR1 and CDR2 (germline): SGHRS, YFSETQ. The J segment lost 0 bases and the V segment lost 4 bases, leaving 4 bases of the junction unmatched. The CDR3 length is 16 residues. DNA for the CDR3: TGCGCCAGCAGCCTGGGGACAGGGGATAGCAATCAGCCCCAGCATTTT. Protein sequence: CASSLGTGDSNQPQHF.

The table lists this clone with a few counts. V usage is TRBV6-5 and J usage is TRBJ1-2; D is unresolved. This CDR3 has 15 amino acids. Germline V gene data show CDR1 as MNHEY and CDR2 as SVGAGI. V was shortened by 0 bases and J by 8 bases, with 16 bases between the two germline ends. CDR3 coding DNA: TGTGCCAGCAGTTACTCGGTTCGGGGATCAAGAGGCTACACCTTC. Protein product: CASSYSVRGSRGYTF.

The CDR3 here is CASSVGQSPNSPLHF. CDR3 coding DNA: TGTGCCAGCAGTGTCGGACAGTCTCCTAATTCACCCCTCCACTTT. The chain uses TRBV2 and TRBJ1-6; the D gene is possibly TRBD1 (6 bases). The CDR3 runs to 15 residues. The V gene's germline CDR1 is SNHLY and CDR2 FYNNEI. Trimming pared 4 bases from V and 6 bases from J, leaving 13 bases between.

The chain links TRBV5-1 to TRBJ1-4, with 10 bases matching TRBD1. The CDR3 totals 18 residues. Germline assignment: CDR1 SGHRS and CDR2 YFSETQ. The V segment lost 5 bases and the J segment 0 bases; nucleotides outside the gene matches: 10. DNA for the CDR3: TGCGCCAGCAGACAATGGACAGGGGGGGATGCAACTAATGAAAAACTGTTTTTT. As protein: CASRQWTGGDATNEKLFF.

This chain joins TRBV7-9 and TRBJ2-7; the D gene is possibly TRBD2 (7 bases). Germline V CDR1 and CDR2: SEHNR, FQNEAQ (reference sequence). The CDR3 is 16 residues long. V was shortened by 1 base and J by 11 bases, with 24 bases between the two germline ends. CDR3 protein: CASSLDLIWAGEGKYF. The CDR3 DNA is TGTGCCAGCAGCTTAGACCTCATTTGGGCAGGGGAGGGGAAGTACTTC.

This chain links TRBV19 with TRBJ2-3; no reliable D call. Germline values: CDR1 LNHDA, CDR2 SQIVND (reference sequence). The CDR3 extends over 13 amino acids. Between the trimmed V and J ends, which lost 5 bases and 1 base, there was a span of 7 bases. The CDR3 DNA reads TGTGCCAGTAGTTTTGTAGGCACAGATACGCAGTATTTT. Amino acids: CASSFVGTDTQYF.